A single sample is the source of the 7 T cell receptor beta chains below, sequenced in a study of shared clonotypes between healthy human individuals. Produced via immunoSEQ multiplex PCR; TCRdb's table is partial and in-frame only. This sample carries approximately 1.5 million clones, about 98.5% of them seen once, and the ten largest clones take around 0.38%. The specimen was naive CD4+ T cells sorted from blood. Subset of the sample: CD45RA+ positively selected. All receptors derive from a young man in good health.

Only one count was recorded for this clone. V is TRBV5-5 and J is TRBJ1-5; weak D call: TRBD1 (5 bases). Trimming took off 0 bases at V and 5 bases at J, with 15 bases between the two ends. Germline CDR1 SGHKS, CDR2 YYEKEE (reference sequence). The CDR3 runs to 16 residues. The CDR3 reads CASSLGVGQSYQPQHF. The CDR3 region has the DNA TGTGCCAGCAGCTTGGGGGTAGGACAATCTTATCAGCCCCAGCATTTT.

This chain connects TRBV6-6 to TRBJ1-4; D may be TRBD1 (6 bases). Germline V gene data show CDR1 as MNHNY and CDR2 as SVGAGI (reference sequence). The length of the CDR3 is 14 residues. The V end was cut by 8 bases, the J end by 1 base, with 11 bases between. CDR3 region: CASSSTGTNEKLFF. For the CDR3, the DNA is TGTGCCAGCTCTTCGACAGGAACTAATGAAAAACTGTTTTTT.

The chain recombines TRBV4-3 with TRBJ2-4; possible D gene TRBD1, 6 bases. The germline gives CDR1 LGHNA, CDR2 YSLEER. The V gene lost 2 bases and the J gene lost 5 bases, with 13 bases spanning the gap. The CDR3 loop spans 15 amino acids. CDR3: CASSQLGASQNIQYF. For the CDR3, the DNA is TGCGCCAGCAGCCAACTGGGGGCGTCCCAAAACATTCAGTACTTC.

The chain recombines TRBV19 with TRBJ2-1; 8 nucleotides agree with TRBD2. Per the germline V gene, CDR1 is LNHDA and CDR2 is SQIVND (reference sequence). J gave up 1 base and V 5 bases, and 7 bases lay outside the gene matches. This CDR3 region has 16 residues. CDR3 sequence: CASSFTLAGSYNEQFF. DNA for the CDR3: TGTGCCAGTAGTTTCACTCTAGCGGGTTCCTACAATGAGCAGTTCTTC.

The chain has TRBV27 and TRBJ2-6; no clear D gene. Per germline, CDR1 MNHEY and CDR2 SMNVEV (reference sequence). The CDR3 has 15 residues. Deletions cut 5 bases from V and 4 bases from J, with 12 bases between. CDR3 bases: TGTGCCAGCAGTCTTGAGTTCCGGGGGGCCAACGTCCTGACTTTC. It codes for CASSLEFRGANVLTF.

The rearrangement links TRBV9 to TRBJ2-4; the D gene could be TRBD1 or TRBD2 (5 bases each). Germline lookup yields CDR1 SGDLS and CDR2 YYNGEE. V was clipped by 0 bases and J by 12 bases, with 16 bases between them. This CDR3 comprises 14 residues. The CDR3 DNA reads TGTGCCAGCAGCGTAGCGGGGCGCGACTCCACTCAGTACTTC. As protein: CASSVAGRDSTQYF.

The chain joins TRBV5-1 to TRBJ2-7; TRBD1 matches 8 bases. Trimming at V came to 4 bases and at J to 0 bases, leaving 6 bases not matched to a gene. The CDR3 contains 15 residues. From germline, CDR1 is SGHRS and CDR2 YFSETQ. As DNA, the CDR3 is TGCGCCAGCAGCGCAAACAGGGGGTACTCCTACGAGCAGTACTTC. Translation: CASSANRGYSYEQYF.